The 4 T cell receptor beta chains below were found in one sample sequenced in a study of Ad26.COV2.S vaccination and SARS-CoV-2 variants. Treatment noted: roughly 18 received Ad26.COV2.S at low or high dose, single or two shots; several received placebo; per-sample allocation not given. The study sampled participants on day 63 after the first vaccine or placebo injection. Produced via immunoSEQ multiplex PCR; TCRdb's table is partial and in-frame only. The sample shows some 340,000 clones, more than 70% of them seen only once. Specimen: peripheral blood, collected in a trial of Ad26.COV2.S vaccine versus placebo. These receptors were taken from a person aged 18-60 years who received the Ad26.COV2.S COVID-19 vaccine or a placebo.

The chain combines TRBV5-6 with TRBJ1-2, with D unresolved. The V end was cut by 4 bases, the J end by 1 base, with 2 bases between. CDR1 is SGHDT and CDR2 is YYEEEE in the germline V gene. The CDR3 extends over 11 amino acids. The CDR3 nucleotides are TGTGCCAGCAGCGATAACTATGGCTACACCTTC. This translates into CASSDNYGYTF.

CDR3 sequence reads: CASGKGTEGGYSNQPQHF. CDR3 nucleotide sequence: TGTGCCAGCGGAAAGGGGACAGAGGGGGGGTATAGCAATCAGCCCCAGCATTTT. The V call is TRBV7-8, the J call TRBJ1-5; 7 bases agree with TRBD1. The germline V gene encodes CDR1 SGHVS and CDR2 FQNEAQ. The V and J ends lost 8 bases and 0 bases, in that order; junction bases with no gene match: 16. The CDR3 is 18 amino acids.

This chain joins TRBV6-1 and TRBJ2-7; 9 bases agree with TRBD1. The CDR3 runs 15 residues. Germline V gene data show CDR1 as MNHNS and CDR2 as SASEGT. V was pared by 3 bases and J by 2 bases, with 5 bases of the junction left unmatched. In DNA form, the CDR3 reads TGTGCCAGCAGTGAGGAGGACAGGGGAGCCTACGAGCAGTACTTC. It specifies CASSEEDRGAYEQYF.

The CDR3 is CASRDRDRADYGYTF. In DNA, the CDR3 is TGTGCCAGCAGGGACCGGGACAGGGCTGACTATGGCTACACCTTC. This rearrangement joins TRBV6-6 to TRBJ1-2, with 9 bases lining up with TRBD1. This CDR3 contains 15 residues. Per germline, CDR1 MNHNY and CDR2 SVGAGI (reference sequence). V was pared by 6 bases and J by 3 bases, with 8 bases of the junction left unmatched.